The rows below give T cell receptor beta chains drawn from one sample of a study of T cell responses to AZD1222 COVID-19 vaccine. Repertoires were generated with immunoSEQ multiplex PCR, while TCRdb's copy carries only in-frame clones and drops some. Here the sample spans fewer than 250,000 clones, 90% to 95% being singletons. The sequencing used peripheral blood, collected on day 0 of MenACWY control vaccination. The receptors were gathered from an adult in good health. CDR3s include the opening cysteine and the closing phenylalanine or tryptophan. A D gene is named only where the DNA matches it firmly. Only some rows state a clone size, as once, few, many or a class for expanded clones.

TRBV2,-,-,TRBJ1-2,TGTGCCAGCTTAGACCCAGGAGGCGCTAACTATGGCTACACCTTC,CASLDPGGANYGYTF
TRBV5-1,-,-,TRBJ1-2,TGCGCCAGCAGCCCGGGACAACATAACTATGGCTACACCTTC,CASSPGQHNYGYTF
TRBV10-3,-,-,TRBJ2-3,TGTGCCATCAGTAGCAGCCCCGACACAGATACGCAGTATTTT,CAISSSPDTDTQYF
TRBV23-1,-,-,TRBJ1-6,TGCGCCAGCAGTCAATCGAGAAACAGGTCAGCTAGAGATAATTCACCCCTCCACTTT,CASSQSRNRSARDNSPLHF
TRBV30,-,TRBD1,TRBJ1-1,TGTGCCTGGAGTGAACAGGGGTACACTGAAGCTTTCTTT,CAWSEQGYTEAFF
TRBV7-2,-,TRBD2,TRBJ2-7,TGTGCCACCACCGATAATAGCGGGGGGGCCTACGAGCAGTACTTC,CATTDNSGGAYEQYF
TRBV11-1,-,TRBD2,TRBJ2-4,TGTGCCAGCAGCCTCTTGGGGACTAGCGTAGGAAACATTCAGTACTTC,CASSLLGTSVGNIQYF
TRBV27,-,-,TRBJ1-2,TGTGCCAGCCGTGGATCGGTTAACTATGGCTACACCTTC,CASRGSVNYGYTF
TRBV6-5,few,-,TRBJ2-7,TGTGCCAGCAGGTGGGGATCCCTCTCCTACGAGCAGTACTTC,CASRWGSLSYEQYF
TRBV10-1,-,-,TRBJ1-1,TGCGCCAGCAGGGTAAAAAGGGTTCAGAACACTGAAGCTTTCTTT,CASRVKRVQNTEAFF
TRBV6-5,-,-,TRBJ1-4,TGTGCCAGCAGTTACATTGCTAATGAAAAACTGTTTTTT,CASSYIANEKLFF
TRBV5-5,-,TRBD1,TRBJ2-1,TGTGCCAGCAGCCGACAGGGAGCGAATGAGCAGTTCTTC,CASSRQGANEQFF
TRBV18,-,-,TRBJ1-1,TGTGCCAGCTCACTTCGACGGACGGAGAACACTGAAGCTTTCTTT,CASSLRRTENTEAFF
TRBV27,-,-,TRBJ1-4,TGTGCCAGCTCGACAGGCCTTACTAATGAAAAACTGTTTTTT,CASSTGLTNEKLFF
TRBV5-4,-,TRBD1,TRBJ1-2,TGTGCCAGCAGCTCGACAGGGTTCTATGGCTACACCTTC,CASSSTGFYGYTF
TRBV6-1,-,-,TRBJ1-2,TGTGCCAGCAGTGCCCAGGCAATCCCTAAGGGAGATGGCTACACCTTC,CASSAQAIPKGDGYTF
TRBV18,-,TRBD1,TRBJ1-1,TGTGCCAGCTCTAAAAAGACAGGGGCGGGTATGAACACTGAAGCTTTCTTT,CASSKKTGAGMNTEAFF
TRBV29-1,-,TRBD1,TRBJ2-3,TGCAGCGTCCGATCGACAGGGGGAAGCACAGATACGCAGTATTTT,CSVRSTGGSTDTQYF
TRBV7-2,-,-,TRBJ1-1,TGTGCCAGCAGCTTAAATAGTGGAGGGGCGGGCACTGAAGCTTTCTTT,CASSLNSGGAGTEAFF
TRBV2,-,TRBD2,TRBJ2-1,TGTGCCAGCACCGGGACTAGCGGGGGTATTAGCTCCTACAATGAGCAGTTCTTC,CASTGTSGGISSYNEQFF
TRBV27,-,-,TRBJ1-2,TGTGCCAGCAGTCTCCTCGGTCCCAGGGGATATGGCTACACCTTC,CASSLLGPRGYGYTF
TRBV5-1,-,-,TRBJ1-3,TGCGCCAGCAGCTTTGCCGGTCCCGGAAACACCATATATTTT,CASSFAGPGNTIYF
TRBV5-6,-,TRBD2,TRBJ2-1,TGTGCCAGCAGCTTTCCGGGACTAGCGGGCAATGAGCAGTTCTTC,CASSFPGLAGNEQFF
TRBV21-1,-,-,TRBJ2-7,TGTGCCAGCAGCAAGGAGGGAGGGGTACTAGCGGCCGGAGGCTACGAGCAGTACTTC,CASSKEGGVLAAGGYEQYF
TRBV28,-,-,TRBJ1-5,TGTGCCAGCAGAATTCGTGGGTATAGCAATCAGCCCCAGCATTTT,CASRIRGYSNQPQHF
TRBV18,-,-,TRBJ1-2,TGTGCCAGCTCACCAGACGTTTTAGAGAAAAGAGGGGGCTACACCTTC,CASSPDVLEKRGGYTF
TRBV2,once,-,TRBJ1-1,TGTGCCACCGTGGACGGGGGCACTGAAGCTTTCTTT,CATVDGGTEAFF
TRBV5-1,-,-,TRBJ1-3,TGCGCCAGCAGCGGGGGACGGAGTATCGGAAACACCATATATTTT,CASSGGRSIGNTIYF
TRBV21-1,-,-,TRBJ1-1,TGTGCCAGCAGCTCGGGGGGGTTCGAAGGGAGCGGAGGCACTGAAGCTTTCTTT,CASSSGGFEGSGGTEAFF
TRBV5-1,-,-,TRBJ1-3,TGCGCCAGCAGTCCAGGAACTTCTGGAAACACCATATATTTT,CASSPGTSGNTIYF
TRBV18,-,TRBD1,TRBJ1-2,TGTGCCAGCTCACAGGGACAGGGGGTTGGCTACACCTTC,CASSQGQGVGYTF
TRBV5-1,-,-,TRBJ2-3,TGCGCCAGCAGCTATGGGGACAGCACAGATACGCAGTATTTT,CASSYGDSTDTQYF